This T cell receptor beta chain was obtained from a study of early T cells in non-severe SARS-CoV-2 infection. Background on the study: RNA in bulk from unsorted whole blood was sequenced, and chains were unpaired. Study-wide results and caveats: Private and CD4 specificities were missed by VDJdb matching, skewed to anti-spike CD8.

Unique molecular identifiers were attached to individual cDNA molecules. TCRdb passed the 5' RACE reads through MiXCR, listing each CDR3 protein once. The sample lists roughly 41,000 distinct CDR3 sequences, 4.7% seen once, with about 5% in the top ten. The sample holds a few counts of this clonotype. The antigen is not known. The specimen was whole blood. The source is an adult who was a healthcare worker with PCR-confirmed SARS-CoV-2 infection or an uninfected control (not recorded which).

The CDR3 region has the DNA TGTGCCACCAGCTCGGATTACAATGAGCAGTTCTTC. Encoded protein: CATSSDYNEQFF. This chain links TRBV15 with TRBJ2-1; D unclear. This CDR3 has 12 amino acids. The V gene lost 5 bases and the J gene lost 4 bases, with 6 bases spanning the gap. Per the germline V gene, CDR1 is LNHNV and CDR2 is YYDKDF (reference sequence).